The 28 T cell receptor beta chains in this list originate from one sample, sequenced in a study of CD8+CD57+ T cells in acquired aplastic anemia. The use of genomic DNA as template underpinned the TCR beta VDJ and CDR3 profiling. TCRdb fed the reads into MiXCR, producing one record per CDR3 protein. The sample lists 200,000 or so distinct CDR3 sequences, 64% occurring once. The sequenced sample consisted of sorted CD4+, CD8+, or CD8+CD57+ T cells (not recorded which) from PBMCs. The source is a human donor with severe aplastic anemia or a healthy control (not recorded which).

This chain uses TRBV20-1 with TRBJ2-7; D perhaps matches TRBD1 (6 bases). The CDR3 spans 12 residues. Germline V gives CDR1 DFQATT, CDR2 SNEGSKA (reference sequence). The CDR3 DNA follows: TGCAGCGTCGGGGACATTGGTTACGAGCAGTACTTC. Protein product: CSVGDIGYEQYF.

The chain's CDR3 is CASSLHTLKGEQYF. The CDR3, as DNA: TGCGCCAGCAGCCTCCACACCCTTAAGGGGGAGCAGTACTTC. The chain uses TRBV4-1 and TRBJ2-7, with a possible D match to TRBD1 (5 bases). The CDR3 length is 14 residues. Trimming removed 4 bases from V and 7 bases from J, with 17 bases in between. CDR1 MGHRA and CDR2 YSYEKL come from the germline V gene.

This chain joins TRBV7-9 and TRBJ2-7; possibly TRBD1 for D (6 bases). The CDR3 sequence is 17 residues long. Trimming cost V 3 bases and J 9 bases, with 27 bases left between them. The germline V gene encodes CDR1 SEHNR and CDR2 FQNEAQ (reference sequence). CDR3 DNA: TGTGCCAGCAGCTTTTTCGGGCAGGGGCTGGACACAGATACGCAGTACTTC. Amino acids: CASSFFGQGLDTDTQYF.

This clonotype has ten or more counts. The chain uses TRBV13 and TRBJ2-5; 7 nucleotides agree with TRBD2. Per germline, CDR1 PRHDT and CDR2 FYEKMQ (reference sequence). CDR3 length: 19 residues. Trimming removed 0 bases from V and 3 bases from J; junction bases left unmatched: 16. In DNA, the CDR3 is TGTGCCAGCAGCTTAGGTGACCTAGCGGAATATCATAGAAAAGAGACCCAGTACTTC. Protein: CASSLGDLAEYHRKETQYF.

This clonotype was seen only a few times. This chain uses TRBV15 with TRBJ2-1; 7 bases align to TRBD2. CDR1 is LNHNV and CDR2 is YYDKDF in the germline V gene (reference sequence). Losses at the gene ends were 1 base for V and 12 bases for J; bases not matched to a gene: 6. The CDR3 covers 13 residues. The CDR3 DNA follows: TGTGCCACCAGCAGAGGGGGAGGGGTTGGGCAGTTCTTC. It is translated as CATSRGGGVGQFF.

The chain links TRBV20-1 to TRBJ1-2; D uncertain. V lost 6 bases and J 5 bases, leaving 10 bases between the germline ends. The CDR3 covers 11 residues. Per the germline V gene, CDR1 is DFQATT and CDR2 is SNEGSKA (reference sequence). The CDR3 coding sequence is TGCAGTGCAAGACTGGATTATGGCTACACCTTC. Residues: CSARLDYGYTF.

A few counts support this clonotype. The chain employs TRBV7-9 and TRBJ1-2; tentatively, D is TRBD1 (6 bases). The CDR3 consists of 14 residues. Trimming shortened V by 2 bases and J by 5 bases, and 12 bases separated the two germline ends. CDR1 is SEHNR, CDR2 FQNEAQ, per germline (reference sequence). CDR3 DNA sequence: TGTGCCAGCAGCTTAAACAGGGCCCAGTATGGCTACACCTTC. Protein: CASSLNRAQYGYTF.

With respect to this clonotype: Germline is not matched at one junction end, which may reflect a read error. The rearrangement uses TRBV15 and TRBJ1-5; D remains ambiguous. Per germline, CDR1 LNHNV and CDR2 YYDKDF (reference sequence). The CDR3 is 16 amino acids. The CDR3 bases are TGTGCCATCAGCAGAGATCTTGCTGGGGTCAATCAGCCCCAGCATTTT. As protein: CAISRDLAGVNQPQHF.

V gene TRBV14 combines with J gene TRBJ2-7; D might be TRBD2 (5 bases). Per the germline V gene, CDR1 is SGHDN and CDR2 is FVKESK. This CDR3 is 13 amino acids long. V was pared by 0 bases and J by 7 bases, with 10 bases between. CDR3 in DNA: TGTGCCAGCAGCCAAGAAATCCGGGGAGAGCAGTACTTC. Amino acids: CASSQEIRGEQYF. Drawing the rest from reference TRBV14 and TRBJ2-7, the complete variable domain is EAGVTQFPSHSVIEKGQTVTLRCDPISGHDNLYWYRRVMGKEIKFLLHFVKESKQDESGMPNNRFLAERTGGTYSTLKVQPAELEDSGVYFCASSQEIRGEQYFGPGTRLTVT.

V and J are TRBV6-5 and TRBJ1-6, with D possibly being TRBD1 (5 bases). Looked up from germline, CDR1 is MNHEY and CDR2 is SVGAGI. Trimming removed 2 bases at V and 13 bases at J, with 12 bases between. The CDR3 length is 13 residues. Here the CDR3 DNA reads TGTGCCAGCAGTTACAGGGGATATGGGCCCCTCCACTTT. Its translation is CASSYRGYGPLHF.

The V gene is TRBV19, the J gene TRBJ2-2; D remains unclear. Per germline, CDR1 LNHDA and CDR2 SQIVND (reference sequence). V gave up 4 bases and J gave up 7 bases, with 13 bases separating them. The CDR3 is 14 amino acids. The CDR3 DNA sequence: TGTGCCAGTAGTAACTCCCCCGGGCTCGGGGAGCTGTTTTTT. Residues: CASSNSPGLGELFF. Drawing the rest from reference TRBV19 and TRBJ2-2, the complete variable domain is DGGITQSPKYLFRKEGQNVTLSCEQNLNHDAMYWYRQDPGQGLRLIYYSQIVNDFQKGDIAEGYSVSREKKESFPLTVTSAQKNPTAFYLCASSNSPGLGELFFGEGSRLTVL.

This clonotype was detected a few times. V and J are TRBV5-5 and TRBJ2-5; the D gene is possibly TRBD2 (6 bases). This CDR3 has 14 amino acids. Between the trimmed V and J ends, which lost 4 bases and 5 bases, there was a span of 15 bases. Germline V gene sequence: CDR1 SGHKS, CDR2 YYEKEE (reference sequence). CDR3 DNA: TGTGCCAGCAGCGCCGGGGGTATCCGGGAGACCCAGTACTTC. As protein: CASSAGGIRETQYF.

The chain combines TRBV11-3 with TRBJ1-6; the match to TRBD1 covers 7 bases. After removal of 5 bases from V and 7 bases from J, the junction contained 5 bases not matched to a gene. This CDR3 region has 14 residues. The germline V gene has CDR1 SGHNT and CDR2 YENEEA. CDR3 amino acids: CASSLTGQNSPLHF. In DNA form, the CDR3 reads TGTGCCAGCAGCCTTACGGGACAGAATTCACCCCTCCACTTT.

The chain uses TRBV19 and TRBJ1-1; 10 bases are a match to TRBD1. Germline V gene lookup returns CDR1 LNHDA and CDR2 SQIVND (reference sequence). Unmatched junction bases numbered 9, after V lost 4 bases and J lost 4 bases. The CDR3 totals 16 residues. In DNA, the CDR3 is TGTGCCAGTAGTACCCACGACAGGGGGCGAGCCACTGAAGCTTTCTTT. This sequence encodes CASSTHDRGRATEAFF.

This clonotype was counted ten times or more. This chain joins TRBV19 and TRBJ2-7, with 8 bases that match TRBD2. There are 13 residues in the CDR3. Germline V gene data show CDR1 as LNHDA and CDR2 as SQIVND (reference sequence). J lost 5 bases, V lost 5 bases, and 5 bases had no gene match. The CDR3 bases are TGTGCCAGTAGTCCACGGGGGGGGGACGAGCAGTACTTC. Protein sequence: CASSPRGGDEQYF.

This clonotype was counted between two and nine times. DNA of the CDR3: TGTGCCAGCAGTGAGTCTGGAGGGGGACTGTACAATGAGCAGTTCTTC. Translating gives CASSESGGGLYNEQFF. The chain recombines TRBV6-1 with TRBJ2-1; D assignment may be TRBD1 or TRBD2 (6 bases each). V was shortened by 3 bases and J by 4 bases, with 16 bases between the two germline ends. The CDR3 sequence is 16 residues long. Germline V lookup: CDR1 MNHNS, CDR2 SASEGT.

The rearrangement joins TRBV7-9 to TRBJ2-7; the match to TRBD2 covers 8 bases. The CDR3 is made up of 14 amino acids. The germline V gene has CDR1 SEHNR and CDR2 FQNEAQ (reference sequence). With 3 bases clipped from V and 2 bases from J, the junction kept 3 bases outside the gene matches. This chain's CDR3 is CASSFGLATYEQYF. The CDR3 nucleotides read TGTGCCAGCAGCTTTGGACTAGCCACCTACGAGCAGTACTTC.

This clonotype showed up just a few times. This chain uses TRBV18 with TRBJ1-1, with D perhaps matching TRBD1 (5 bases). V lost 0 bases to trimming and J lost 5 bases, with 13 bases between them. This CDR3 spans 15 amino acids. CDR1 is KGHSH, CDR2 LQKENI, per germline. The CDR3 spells CASSPPTGRETEAFF. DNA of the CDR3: TGTGCCAGCTCACCACCGACGGGGCGAGAAACTGAAGCTTTCTTT.

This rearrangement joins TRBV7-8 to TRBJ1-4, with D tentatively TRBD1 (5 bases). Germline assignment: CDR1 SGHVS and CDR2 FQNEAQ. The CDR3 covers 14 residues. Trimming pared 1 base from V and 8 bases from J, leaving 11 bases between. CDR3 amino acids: CASSLETGGEKLFF. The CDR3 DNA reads TGTGCCAGCAGCTTAGAGACGGGGGGAGAAAAACTGTTTTTT.

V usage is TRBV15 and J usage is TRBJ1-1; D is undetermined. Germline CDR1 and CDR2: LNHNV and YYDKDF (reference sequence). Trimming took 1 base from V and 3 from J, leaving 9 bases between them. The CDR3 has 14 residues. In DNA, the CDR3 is TGTGCCACCAGCAGAGGCGGACTGGACACTGAAGCTTTCTTT. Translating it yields CATSRGGLDTEAFF.

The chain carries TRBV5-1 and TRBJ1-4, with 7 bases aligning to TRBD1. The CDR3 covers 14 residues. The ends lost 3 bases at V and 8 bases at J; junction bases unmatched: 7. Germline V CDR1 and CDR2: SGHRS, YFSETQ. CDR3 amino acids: CASSSGQRSEKLFF. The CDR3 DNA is TGCGCCAGCAGCTCGGGACAGAGATCCGAAAAACTGTTTTTT. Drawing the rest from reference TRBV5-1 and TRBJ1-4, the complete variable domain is KAGVTQTPRYLIKTRGQQVTLSCSPISGHRSVSWYQQTPGQGLQFLFEYFSETQRNKGNFPGRFSGRQFSNSRSEMNVSTLELGDSALYLCASSSGQRSEKLFFGSGTQLSVL.

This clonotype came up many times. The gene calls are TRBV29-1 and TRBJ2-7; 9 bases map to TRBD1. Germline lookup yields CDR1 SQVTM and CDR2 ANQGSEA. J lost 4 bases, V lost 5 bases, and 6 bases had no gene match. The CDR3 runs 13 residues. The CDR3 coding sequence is TGCAGCGTTTCGATGGACAGGGGATACGAGCAGTACTTC. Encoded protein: CSVSMDRGYEQYF.

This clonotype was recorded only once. Here the CDR3 DNA reads TGTGCCAGCCAAAAGGACAGGGGAGACTATGGCTACACCTTC. Its protein product is CASQKDRGDYGYTF. The gene calls are TRBV2 and TRBJ1-2; TRBD1 aligns across 9 bases. The V gene's germline CDR1 is SNHLY and CDR2 FYNNEI. CDR3 size: 14 residues. With V trimmed by 8 bases and J by 3 bases, 7 bases remained unmatched.

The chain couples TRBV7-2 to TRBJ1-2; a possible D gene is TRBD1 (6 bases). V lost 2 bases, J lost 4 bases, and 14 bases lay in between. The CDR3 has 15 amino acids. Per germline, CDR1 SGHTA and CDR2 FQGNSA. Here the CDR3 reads CASSLMRGRGYGYTF. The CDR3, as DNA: TGTGCCAGCAGCTTAATGAGGGGGAGAGGCTATGGCTACACCTTC.

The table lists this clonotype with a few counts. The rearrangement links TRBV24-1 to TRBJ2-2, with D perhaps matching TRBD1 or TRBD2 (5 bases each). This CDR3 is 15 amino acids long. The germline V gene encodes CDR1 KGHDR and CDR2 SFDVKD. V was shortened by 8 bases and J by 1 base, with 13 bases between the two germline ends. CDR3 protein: CATKGKGGNTGELFF. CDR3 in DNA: TGTGCCACCAAGGGGAAAGGAGGGAACACCGGGGAGCTGTTTTTT.

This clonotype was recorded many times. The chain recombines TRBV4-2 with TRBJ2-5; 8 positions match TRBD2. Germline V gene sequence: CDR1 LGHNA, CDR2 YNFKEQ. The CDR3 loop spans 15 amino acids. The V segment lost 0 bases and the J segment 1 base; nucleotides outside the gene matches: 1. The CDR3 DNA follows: TGTGCCAGCAGCCAAGATCGGGGGGGCCAAGAGACCCAGTACTTC. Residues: CASSQDRGGQETQYF.

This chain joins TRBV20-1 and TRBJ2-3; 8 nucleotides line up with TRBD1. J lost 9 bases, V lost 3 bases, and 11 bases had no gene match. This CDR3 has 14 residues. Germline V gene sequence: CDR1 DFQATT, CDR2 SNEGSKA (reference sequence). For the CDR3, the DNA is TGCAGTGCTAGTCACCCACAGGGGGTAGGAACGCAGTATTTT. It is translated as CSASHPQGVGTQYF.

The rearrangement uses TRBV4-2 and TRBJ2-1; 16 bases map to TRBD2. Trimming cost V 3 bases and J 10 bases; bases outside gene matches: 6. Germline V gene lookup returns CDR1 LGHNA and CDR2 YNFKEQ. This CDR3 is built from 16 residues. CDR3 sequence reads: CASSQGTSGRVDEQFF. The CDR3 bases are TGTGCCAGCAGCCAGGGGACTAGCGGGAGGGTCGACGAGCAGTTCTTC.